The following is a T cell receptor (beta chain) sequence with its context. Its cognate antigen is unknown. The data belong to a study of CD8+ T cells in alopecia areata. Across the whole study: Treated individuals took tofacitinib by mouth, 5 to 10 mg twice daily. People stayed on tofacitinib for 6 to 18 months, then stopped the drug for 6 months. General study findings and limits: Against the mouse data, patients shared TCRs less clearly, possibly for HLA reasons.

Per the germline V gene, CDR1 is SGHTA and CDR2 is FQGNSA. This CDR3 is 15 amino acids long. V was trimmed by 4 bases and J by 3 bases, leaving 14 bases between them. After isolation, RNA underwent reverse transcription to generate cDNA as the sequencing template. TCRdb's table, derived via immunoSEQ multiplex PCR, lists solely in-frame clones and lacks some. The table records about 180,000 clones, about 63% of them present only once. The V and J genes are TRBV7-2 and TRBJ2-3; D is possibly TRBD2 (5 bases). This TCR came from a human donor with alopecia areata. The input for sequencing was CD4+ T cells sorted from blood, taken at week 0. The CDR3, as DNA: TGTGCCAGCAGCTGGACTGTAGCGACAACAGATACGCAGTATTTT. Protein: CASSWTVATTDTQYF. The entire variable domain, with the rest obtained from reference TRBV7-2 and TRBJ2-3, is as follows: GAGVSQSPSNKVTEKGKDVELRCDPISGHTALYWYRQSLGQGLEFLIYFQGNSAPDKSGLPSDRFSAERTGGSVSTLTIQRTQQEDSAVYLCASSWTVATTDTQYFGPGTRLTVL.